This T cell receptor beta chain is drawn from a study of cytotoxic CD8 clonotypes in ibrutinib-treated CLL. On the study more broadly: Under twelve relapsed/refractory, roughly 15 treatment-naive; some 18 IGHV unmutated. Broader study findings: Patients with sustained remission and those progressing were sampled at differing times. Clonality went up at ibrutinib response and then declined back toward baseline at progression.

The table came from immunoSEQ multiplex PCR; TCRdb's copy has only in-frame clones and leaves some out. The sample has tens of thousands of clones, roughly three fifths seen once. Comments on this clone: Its antigen is unknown.

CDR3 size: 13 residues. Germline V lookup: CDR1 SQVTM, CDR2 ANQGSEA. Trimming pared 4 bases from V and 6 bases from J, leaving 14 bases between. The chain couples TRBV29-1 to TRBJ2-3, with D possibly matching TRBD1 (5 bases). The sequence came from a human donor with chronic lymphocytic leukemia. Sample: PBMCs, taken after 24 months of ibrutinib treatment. The CDR3 is CSVGTSGWDTQYF. In DNA form, the CDR3 reads TGCAGCGTTGGGACATCCGGATGGGATACGCAGTATTTT.